Shown below are 26 T cell receptor beta chains from a single sample sequenced in a study of T cells after yellow fever vaccination. Via MiXCR, TCRdb re-called the 5' RACE reads, giving one row per CDR3 protein. The sample lists roughly 310,000 distinct CDR3 sequences, over 8% occurring once. The material was PBMCs, obtained on the day of the first yellow fever vaccination. The receptors derive from a man between 18 and 35 years old who received the YFV17D yellow fever vaccine.

This clonotype was found a few times. The rearrangement joins TRBV18 to TRBJ1-1; D is possibly TRBD1 (5 bases). Germline V gives CDR1 KGHSH, CDR2 LQKENI. This CDR3 is built from 14 residues. V was trimmed by 1 base and J by 4 bases, leaving 10 bases between them. CDR3 region: CASSPRGEVTEAFF. For the CDR3, the DNA is TGTGCCAGCTCACCACGAGGGGAGGTCACTGAAGCTTTCTTT.

This clonotype was detected many times. The CDR3 region has the DNA TGTGCCAGCAGTTTGGCGGGGTATACGCAGTATTTT. Encoded protein: CASSLAGYTQYF. The chain carries TRBV12-3 or TRBV12-4 and TRBJ2-3; a possible D gene is TRBD2 (6 bases). The CDR3 sequence is 12 residues long. V lost 3 bases to trimming and J lost 7 bases, with 8 bases between them.

The genes are TRBV28 and TRBJ2-5; 9 bases agree with TRBD1. The V and J ends lost 3 bases and 5 bases, in that order; junction bases with no gene match: 4. CDR1 is MDHEN, CDR2 SYDVKM, per germline. This CDR3 has 14 amino acids. The CDR3 DNA sequence: TGTGCCAGCAGTTTTGCGGGACAGGGTGAGACCCAGTACTTC. Translating gives CASSFAGQGETQYF.

In its sample, this clonotype was seen a few times. The CDR3 DNA follows: TGTGCCAGCAGTTCAGGGGCCCTTCGTGGGACCGGGGAGCTGTTTTTT. Residues: CASSSGALRGTGELFF. V usage is TRBV6-5 and J usage is TRBJ2-2; D is possibly TRBD1 (6 bases). This CDR3 has 16 residues. Trimming cost V 4 bases and J 5 bases, with 17 bases left between them. Germline V gene sequence: CDR1 MNHEY, CDR2 SVGAGI.

This clonotype has a count of ten or more. This chain uses TRBV12-3 or TRBV12-4 with TRBJ2-2; D unresolved. The CDR3 is 13 residues long. The V end lost 8 bases, the J end lost 0 bases, and 7 bases lay between the germline ends. The CDR3 DNA sequence: TGTGCCAGCGCGACGCCGAACACCGGGGAGCTGTTTTTT. It specifies CASATPNTGELFF.

The rearrangement uses TRBV5-1 and TRBJ1-2; 8 positions agree with TRBD1. Germline CDR1 and CDR2: SGHRS and YFSETQ. V shed 3 bases and J 9 bases; nucleotides not matched to a gene: 10. The CDR3 runs to 14 residues. CDR3 amino acids: CASSSGQGILRYTF. In nucleotides, the CDR3 is TGCGCCAGCAGCTCAGGACAGGGTATTCTCCGCTACACCTTC.

This clonotype appeared a few times. This chain links TRBV18 with TRBJ1-3; D gene unclear. Germline values: CDR1 KGHSH, CDR2 LQKENI. This CDR3 has 15 residues. Trimming stripped 3 bases from V and 0 bases from J, with 9 bases between. CDR3 in amino acids: CASSPAGSSGNTIYF. The CDR3 DNA follows: TGTGCCAGCTCACCGGCGGGAAGCTCTGGAAACACCATATATTTT. Drawing the rest from reference TRBV18 and TRBJ1-3, the complete variable domain is NAGVMQNPRHLVRRRGQEARLRCSPMKGHSHVYWYRQLPEEGLKFMVYLQKENIIDESGMPKERFSAEFPKEGPSILRIQQVVRGDSAAYFCASSPAGSSGNTIYFGEGSWLTVV.

This clonotype was recorded a few times. The chain couples TRBV20-1 to TRBJ1-2, with D possibly TRBD1 on 5 matching bases. Germline V gene lookup returns CDR1 DFQATT and CDR2 SNEGSKA (reference sequence). Trimming left V 0 bases short and J 4 bases short, with 15 bases between. The CDR3 contains 15 residues. This chain's CDR3 is CSARESGTSIYGYTF. The CDR3, as DNA: TGCAGTGCTAGAGAAAGCGGGACGTCCATCTATGGCTACACCTTC.

This chain links TRBV2 with TRBJ1-6, with TRBD1 identical over 8 bases. The CDR3 consists of 13 residues. J was trimmed by 11 bases and V by 3 bases; bases with no gene match: 3. CDR1 and CDR2 (germline): SNHLY, FYNNEI. The CDR3 DNA reads as TGTGCCAGCAGTGAGGCAGGGGGCACACCCCTCCACTTT. As protein: CASSEAGGTPLHF.

This clonotype occurred a few times. V and J are TRBV4-3 and TRBJ1-2, with TRBD1 identical over 10 bases. Per the germline V gene, CDR1 is LGHNA and CDR2 is YSLEER. After removal of 0 bases from V and 5 bases from J, the junction contained 9 bases not matched to a gene. The CDR3 contains 17 residues. The DNA of the CDR3 is TGCGCCAGCAGCCAAGATAGCCCGGGACAGGGGTGGTATGGCTACACCTTC. Translated, it gives CASSQDSPGQGWYGYTF.

In this sample, this clonotype turned up a few times. CDR3 in amino acids: CSAEKDGYEQYF. Written as DNA, the CDR3 is TGCAGTGCCGAGAAGGATGGCTACGAGCAGTACTTC. The chain joins TRBV20-1 to TRBJ2-7; D is unresolved. CDR1 is DFQATT, CDR2 SNEGSKA, per germline (reference sequence). Trimming stripped 6 bases from V and 3 bases from J, with 12 bases between. This CDR3 is 12 amino acids long.

This clonotype was seen a few times. J is TRBJ2-6 and V is TRBV20-1; a possible D gene is TRBD1 (5 bases). Germline-derived CDR1 and CDR2 are DFQATT and SNEGSKA (reference sequence). The V gene lost 0 bases and the J gene lost 1 base, with 7 bases spanning the gap. This CDR3 spans 15 amino acids. CDR3 protein: CSARDPGSGANVLTF. CDR3 in DNA: TGCAGTGCTAGAGATCCAGGGTCTGGGGCCAACGTCCTGACTTTC.

This clonotype was observed a handful of times. The V and J genes are TRBV9 and TRBJ2-3; the D gene is possibly TRBD1 (7 bases). CDR1 and CDR2 from the germline V gene are SGDLS and YYNGEE. The CDR3 runs to 14 residues. The germline V and J ends were trimmed by 6 bases and 4 bases, with 15 bases remaining between them. CDR3 DNA sequence: TGTGCCAGCACCGTCAGGGGGGCTTCAGATACGCAGTATTTT. Residues: CASTVRGASDTQYF.

This clonotype has a handful of counts. This chain uses TRBV5-6 with TRBJ1-3, with D unclear. V lost 3 bases and J lost 4, with 8 bases in between. The CDR3 runs 13 residues. Germline V lookup: CDR1 SGHDT, CDR2 YYEEEE. CDR3 DNA: TGTGCCAGCAGCTCGACATGGGGAAACACCATATATTTT. As protein: CASSSTWGNTIYF.

Many counts were recorded for this clonotype. The rearrangement links TRBV7-9 to TRBJ2-5, with unresolved D. V lost 1 base to trimming and J lost 4 bases, with 4 bases between them. The CDR3 loop spans 12 amino acids. The V gene's germline CDR1 is SEHNR and CDR2 FQNEAQ (reference sequence). Here the CDR3 DNA reads TGTGCCAGCAGCTTAGAGGTAGAGACCCAGTACTTC. Protein: CASSLEVETQYF.

This chain uses TRBV5-5 with TRBJ1-1; 7 bases are a match to TRBD1. V was clipped by 2 bases and J by 0 bases; unmatched bases: 10. This CDR3 has 17 amino acids. Germline V gene data show CDR1 as SGHKS and CDR2 as YYEKEE (reference sequence). The CDR3 region is CASSFYDFRGLNTEAFF. CDR3 in DNA: TGTGCCAGCAGCTTCTATGACTTCAGGGGGTTGAACACTGAAGCTTTCTTT.

This clonotype has more than one count but fewer than ten. V and J are TRBV29-1 and TRBJ1-2; D not resolved. V lost 4 bases to trimming and J lost 5 bases, with 14 bases between them. Germline CDR1 reads SQVTM; CDR2 reads ANQGSEA. CDR3 length equals 13 residues. CDR3 residues: CSVGVRLGYGYTF. The CDR3, as DNA: TGCAGCGTTGGAGTCCGCCTAGGTTATGGCTACACCTTC.

V is TRBV5-5 and J is TRBJ2-1; 7 positions match TRBD1. V was clipped by 0 bases and J by 12 bases; unmatched bases: 9. This CDR3 contains 14 residues. Per germline, CDR1 SGHKS and CDR2 YYEKEE (reference sequence). The CDR3 sequence is CASSLARWGQTQFF. DNA of the CDR3: TGTGCCAGCAGCTTGGCCCGCTGGGGACAGACGCAGTTCTTC.

The chain uses TRBV11-2 and TRBJ2-6; D not certain. Germline CDR1 and CDR2: SGHAT and FQNNGV. Deletions cut 1 base from V and 2 bases from J, with 6 bases between. CDR3 length: 15 residues. The DNA of the CDR3 is TGTGCCAGCAGCTTAGCGGTAACTGGGGCCAACGTCCTGACTTTC. Its translation is CASSLAVTGANVLTF. Complete variable domain (other parts from reference TRBV11-2 and TRBJ2-6): EAGVAQSPRYKIIEKRQSVAFWCNPISGHATLYWYQQILGQGPKLLIQFQNNGVVDDSQLPKDRFSAERLKGVDSTLKIQPAKLEDSAVYLCASSLAVTGANVLTFGAGSRLTVL.

J is TRBJ1-2 and V is TRBV19; D perhaps matches TRBD1 (6 bases). The V and J ends lost 8 bases and 4 bases respectively, with 20 bases between them. This CDR3 is built from 15 residues. Germline lookup yields CDR1 LNHDA and CDR2 SQIVND (reference sequence). CDR3 sequence: CASRHSPTGGYGYTF. The CDR3 DNA sequence: TGTGCCAGTCGACATTCCCCGACAGGTGGCTATGGCTACACCTTC.

In its sample, this clonotype was seen a few times. The chain recombines TRBV4-3 with TRBJ1-4; possible D gene TRBD1, 5 bases. Trimming pared 1 base from V and 8 bases from J, leaving 17 bases between. Germline V gene sequence: CDR1 LGHNA, CDR2 YSLEER. CDR3 length: 16 amino acids. The CDR3 DNA reads TGCGCCAGCAGCCAAGGAAGAGCTCGGCAGGGCGAAAAACTGTTTTTT. Its protein product is CASSQGRARQGEKLFF.

The J gene is TRBJ1-1, the V gene TRBV4-1; TRBD1 agrees at 9 bases. The CDR3 has 15 amino acids. CDR1 is MGHRA, CDR2 YSYEKL, per germline. Trimming took 1 base from V and 10 from J; bases not matched to a gene: 10. The CDR3 here is CASSQAPGTGNGAFF. CDR3 coding DNA: TGCGCCAGCAGCCAAGCCCCGGGGACAGGGAATGGAGCTTTCTTT.

This clonotype was counted many times. The rearrangement uses TRBV20-1 and TRBJ2-5; perhaps D is TRBD1 or TRBD2 (6 bases each). The CDR3 covers 13 residues. V lost 6 bases, J lost 4 bases, and 15 bases lay in between. From germline, CDR1 is DFQATT and CDR2 SNEGSKA (reference sequence). The CDR3 region is CSAGRGAPETQYF. The CDR3 region has the DNA TGCAGTGCAGGAAGGGGGGCCCCAGAGACCCAGTACTTC.

This rearrangement joins TRBV24-1 to TRBJ2-1; 10 nucleotides match TRBD1. The CDR3 is 15 amino acids. With 2 bases clipped from V and 6 bases from J, the junction kept 3 bases outside the gene matches. Looked up from germline, CDR1 is KGHDR and CDR2 is SFDVKD. In DNA form, the CDR3 reads TGTGCCACCAGTGATTGGGGGACAGGGGTCAATGAGCAGTTCTTC. Translating it yields CATSDWGTGVNEQFF.

This clonotype has more than one count but fewer than ten. This sequence joins TRBV9 and TRBJ2-3, with unresolved D. Germline loops: CDR1 SGDLS, CDR2 YYNGEE. The CDR3 runs to 15 residues. The ends were cut back, 4 bases at V and 0 bases at J, with 12 bases in the middle. The CDR3 coding sequence is TGTGCCAGCAGCTGGGATCAGAAAAGCACAGATACGCAGTATTTT. Translating it yields CASSWDQKSTDTQYF.

This clonotype came up many times. The rearrangement joins TRBV5-6 to TRBJ2-7; D not resolved. Germline V gene lookup returns CDR1 SGHDT and CDR2 YYEEEE. This CDR3 region has 17 residues. With 1 base removed from V and 2 bases from J, the gap between germline ends came to 19 bases. The CDR3 reads CASSLPGKLTPTYEQYV. Here the CDR3 DNA reads TGTGCCAGCAGCTTGCCGGGTAAACTTACCCCCACCTACGAGCAGTACGTC.